This is a list of T cell receptor beta chains from one sample in a study of beta chain features in type 1 diabetes. Clones were sequenced by immunoSEQ multiplex PCR, and TCRdb holds only the in-frame ones, with some missing. The table shows around 250,000 clones, with roughly 30% occurring only once. Material: central memory CD4+ T cells from blood. All receptors come from a man aged 30-40 years in good health. CDR3s include the opening cysteine and the closing phenylalanine or tryptophan. The D gene is left open where the match is weak. Size is omitted from some rows. Given values are once, few, many or a class for expanded clones.

j_gene | v_gene | len | abundance | d_gene | CDR3aa | CDR3nt
TRBJ2-7 | TRBV25-1 | 15 | few | NA | CASSEWGRGSYEQYF | TGTGCCAGCAGTGAATGGGGACGGGGCTCCTACGAGCAGTACTTC
TRBJ1-1 | TRBV7-2 | 13 | NA | NA | CASSLKTGTEAFF | TGTGCCAGCAGCCTCAAGACAGGCACTGAAGCTTTCTTT
TRBJ2-7 | TRBV11-2 | 13 | few | NA | CASSLPRTYEQYF | TGTGCCAGCAGCTTACCACGAACCTACGAGCAGTACTTC
TRBJ2-5 | TRBV6-1 | 14 | NA | TRBD2 | CASTSGSLQETQYF | TGTGCCAGCACTAGCGGGTCCCTCCAAGAGACCCAGTACTTC
TRBJ1-2 | TRBV29-1 | 13 | NA | NA | CSVELQGTYGYTF | TGCAGCGTTGAATTGCAGGGAACTTATGGCTACACCTTC
TRBJ2-1 | TRBV19 | 14 | NA | TRBD2 | CASGRGLGYNEQFF | TGTGCTAGCGGGAGGGGGCTTGGGTACAATGAGCAGTTCTTC
TRBJ1-5 | TRBV30 | 14 | few | TRBD1 | CAWSRDRGNQPQHF | TGTGCCTGGAGCAGAGACAGGGGCAATCAGCCCCAGCATTTT
TRBJ2-1 | TRBV7-9 | 15 | NA | NA | CASSVSGSSYNEQFF | TGTGCCAGCAGCGTTAGCGGCTCCTCCTACAATGAGCAGTTCTTC
TRBJ1-1 | TRBV10-2 | 12 | once | NA | CASKQGHGLAFF | TGCGCCAGCAAGCAGGGGCATGGGTTGGCTTTCTTT
TRBJ2-1 | TRBV5-1 | 15 | many | NA | CASRPTSESYNEQFF | TGCGCCAGCAGGCCCACTAGTGAATCCTACAATGAGCAGTTCTTC
TRBJ2-7 | TRBV11-2 | 15 | NA | NA | CASSLGTASSYEQYF | TGTGCCAGCAGCTTAGGGACAGCTAGCTCCTACGAGCAGTACTTC
TRBJ1-3 | TRBV29-1 | 11 | few | NA | CSVSPGNTIYF | TGCAGCGTGTCCCCTGGAAACACCATATATTTT
TRBJ1-1 | TRBV29-1 | 12 | many | NA | CSVSDRNTEAFF | TGCAGCGTTTCCGACAGGAACACTGAAGCTTTCTTT
TRBJ2-3 | TRBV5-4 | 14 | few | NA | CASSSASPADTQYF | TGTGCCAGCAGCTCAGCATCCCCCGCAGATACGCAGTATTTT
TRBJ2-1 | TRBV19 | 15 | NA | NA | CASSAQPGFGNEQFF | TGTGCCAGTAGTGCCCAACCAGGGTTTGGCAATGAGCAGTTCTTC
TRBJ2-7 | TRBV5-1 | 14 | NA | TRBD2 | CASSSGSQGITQYF | TGCGCCAGCAGTAGCGGGTCCCAAGGGATCACGCAGTACTTC
TRBJ1-4 | TRBV29-1 | 12 | NA | NA | CSVARGNEKLFF | TGCAGCGTTGCCAGGGGAAATGAAAAACTGTTTTTT
TRBJ2-5 | TRBV7-7 | 16 | NA | TRBD2 | CASSLGLAGHQETQYF | TGTGCCAGCAGCTTAGGGCTAGCGGGGCATCAAGAGACCCAGTACTTC
TRBJ1-2 | TRBV29-1 | 11 | NA | NA | CTIPGHYGYTF | TGCACCATTCCCGGTCACTATGGCTACACCTTC
TRBJ2-5 | TRBV12-5 | 17 | NA | NA | CASGLVHLGTPKETQYF | TGTGCTAGTGGGTTGGTACATTTGGGTACACCAAAAGAGACCCAGTACTTC
TRBJ2-5 | TRBV30 | 16 | NA | TRBD2 | CAWSGTSGGRQETQYF | TGTGCCTGGAGTGGGACTAGCGGGGGCCGACAAGAGACCCAGTACTTC
TRBJ1-6 | TRBV7-6 | 14 | NA | NA | CASSLAGKNSPLHF | TGTGCCAGCAGCTTAGCCGGGAAGAATTCACCCCTCCACTTT
TRBJ2-1 | TRBV10-1 | 15 | NA | TRBD2 | CASSVGLAEAEEQFF | TGCGCCAGCAGTGTAGGACTAGCGGAGGCCGAGGAGCAGTTCTTC
TRBJ1-5 | TRBV6-5 | 13 | few | NA | CASSPARDQPQHF | TGTGCCAGCAGTCCGGCTAGGGATCAGCCCCAGCATTTT
TRBJ1-1 | TRBV5-4 | 14 | NA | NA | CASSPGSGRTEAFF | TGTGCCAGCAGCCCGGGGTCAGGGCGCACTGAAGCTTTCTTT
TRBJ2-1 | TRBV9 | 15 | NA | TRBD2 | CASSVGLAGGGEQFF | TGTGCCAGCAGCGTCGGACTAGCGGGGGGAGGTGAGCAGTTCTTC
TRBJ1-5 | TRBV4-3 | 15 | NA | NA | CASSQDAVGNQPQHF | TGCGCCAGCAGCCAAGATGCCGTGGGTAATCAGCCCCAGCATTTT
TRBJ1-5 | TRBV15 | 16 | few | NA | CATSRDRSGPYQPQHF | TGTGCCACCAGCAGAGATCGGTCAGGGCCGTATCAGCCCCAGCATTTT
TRBJ2-2 | TRBV30 | 13 | few | NA | CAWSVMGAGELFF | TGTGCCTGGAGTGTAATGGGGGCCGGGGAGCTGTTTTTT
TRBJ2-7 | TRBV25-1 | 15 | NA | NA | CASSGNRVSSYEQYF | TGTGCCAGCAGTGGAAACAGGGTGAGCTCCTACGAGCAGTACTTC
TRBJ2-3 | TRBV29-1 | 15 | few | TRBD2 | CSVEGLAGVADTQYF | TGCAGCGTCGAAGGACTAGCGGGGGTCGCAGATACGCAGTATTTT
TRBJ2-7 | TRBV5-4 | 15 | NA | TRBD1 | CASSHPGTGFGEQYF | TGTGCCAGCAGCCACCCCGGGACAGGGTTTGGAGAGCAGTACTTC
TRBJ1-5 | TRBV2 | 14 | few | TRBD1 | CASGRTGSNQPQHF | TGTGCCAGCGGACGGACAGGCAGCAATCAGCCCCAGCATTTT
TRBJ1-6 | TRBV5-4 | 14 | NA | NA | CASSLGGGGSPLHF | TGTGCCAGCAGCTTAGGGGGAGGAGGGTCACCCCTCCACTTT
TRBJ2-1 | TRBV7-2 | 17 | NA | TRBD2 | CASSLAEATSGYNEQFF | TGTGCCAGCAGCCTAGCAGAAGCAACTAGCGGATACAATGAGCAGTTCTTC
TRBJ2-3 | TRBV25-1 | 18 | NA | TRBD2 | CASSDYTSGRAKTDTQYF | TGTGCCAGCAGTGATTATACTAGCGGGAGGGCCAAGACAGATACGCAGTATTTT
TRBJ2-7 | TRBV7-2 | 14 | many | NA | CASSLKPAGFEQYF | TGTGCCAGCAGCTTAAAGCCCGCGGGGTTCGAGCAGTACTTC
TRBJ1-1 | TRBV29-1 | 12 | NA | NA | CSVGQMNTEAFF | TGCAGCGTTGGACAGATGAACACTGAAGCTTTCTTT
TRBJ2-1 | TRBV4-3 | 14 | NA | TRBD1 | CASSRDRGFNEQFF | TGCGCCAGCAGCCGTGACAGGGGGTTCAATGAGCAGTTCTTC
TRBJ2-1 | TRBV7-6 | 14 | NA | TRBD2 | CASSSGTSGNEQFF | TGTGCCAGCAGTTCCGGGACTAGCGGCAATGAGCAGTTCTTC
TRBJ1-5 | TRBV19 | 12 | NA | NA | CASSMGNQPQHF | TGTGCCAGTAGTATGGGAAATCAGCCCCAGCATTTT
TRBJ1-2 | TRBV5-4 | 15 | NA | NA | CASSLVGRNFYGYTF | TGTGCCAGCAGCTTGGTAGGACGGAATTTCTATGGCTACACCTTC
TRBJ2-5 | TRBV10-3 | 11 | NA | NA | CAISDGRAAYF | TGTGCCATCAGTGATGGCAGGGCAGCGTACTTC
TRBJ2-1 | TRBV2 | 14 | few | NA | CASRDGQGTDEQFF | TGTGCCAGCAGGGACGGACAAGGGACGGATGAGCAGTTCTTC
TRBJ2-7 | TRBV7-9 | 13 | few | TRBD1 | CASSKGQGEEQYF | TGTGCCAGCAGCAAAGGACAGGGTGAAGAGCAGTACTTC
TRBJ2-7 | TRBV18 | 14 | NA | TRBD1 | CASSPGQGPHEQYF | TGTGCCAGCTCACCGGGACAGGGTCCCCACGAGCAGTACTTC
TRBJ2-7 | TRBV7-9 | 15 | NA | NA | CASSLSVSQPYEQYF | TGTGCCAGCAGCTTAAGTGTGAGCCAGCCCTACGAGCAGTACTTC
TRBJ1-4 | TRBV25-1 | 14 | few | NA | CASSGDIGREKLFF | TGTGCCAGCAGTGGGGACATAGGGCGAGAAAAACTGTTTTTT
TRBJ2-3 | TRBV11-2 | 15 | NA | NA | CASSKGLPNTDTQYF | TGTGCCAGCAGCAAAGGTCTACCCAACACAGATACGCAGTATTTT
TRBJ1-2 | TRBV30 | 12 | NA | NA | CAGRGGEDGYTF | TGTGCCGGCCGGGGAGGGGAAGACGGCTACACCTTC